This T cell receptor (beta chain) was sequenced for a study of long-term antiretroviral therapy in people with HIV (dated by TCRdb to the early 2020s). Some background on the complete study: The earliest samples were collected approximately a decade before the 2015 WHO recommendation for immediate ART, a period when ART was typically delayed until CD4 counts fell. A retrospective serial study tested whether ART initiation and durable HIV suppression were associated with changes in peripheral blood TRB repertoire composition and diversity. A total of under 250 cryopreserved PBMC samples came from approximately 30 adults with confirmed HIV infection and were collected serially over a mean of approximately six years (range 1-12). About 40% of the 30 participants with HIV were female. No cross-contamination during QIAcube processing was seen in test extractions of a monoclonal T-cell line run alongside a few dozen polyclonal samples. The research as a whole found: Because cell numbers in pre-ART samples were limited, unsorted PBMC were profiled instead of sorted CD4+ and CD8+ T cells. The repertoire was dominated across all time points by expanded TRB clones identified before ART initiation, although this dominance was seen to fluctuate and to decrease in many PLHIV after ART. Because PBMC availability was limited, only the TCR beta chain was sequenced, with no alpha chain pairing. The samples were dated from 2004 to 2017, and the ART regimens that were used may be less effective than current ART regimens. Narrower CDR3 length ranges were observed in HIV repertoires than in controls, and an antigen-experienced repertoire with only a slight naive shift after ART was suggested by the network structure. Inferences about post-ART repertoire changes were limited because no data were available on ART adherence, viral resistance or therapy changes. Starting ART was linked to a significant rise in TRB diversity, yet even with long-term ART the diversity remained significantly lower than in transplant donor controls.

Sequencing of the TRB variable region was done with the immunoSEQ hsTCRB v3.0 assay at survey level resolution. The targeted TRB sequencing depth was roughly 40,000-50,000 T-cell genomes per sample. Pooled TRB libraries were sequenced on an Illumina MiSeq with a v3 150-cycle kit. From the authors' description of their analysis: Repertoire analysis was performed in R inside a reproducible Nextflow workflow that covered QC, data transformation and analysis. LymphoSeq2, an R package for exploring AIRR-Seq data, was used to implement the custom analyses. Four samples that yielded fewer than 5000 total TRB sequences were excluded, so that 200 or so HIV repertoires were analyzed. Of the approximately 190 retained HIV repertoires, 59 were collected before and around 130 after ART initiation. Repertoires were downsampled to 5000 TRB nucleotide sequences, with summary statistics averaged over 100 downsampling iterations. TRB sequences were retained for analysis only if CDR3 regions of at least seven amino acids were present. Diversity was assessed using a clonality score derived from Shannon entropy and using the Gini coefficient. In the repertoire networks, any two of the top 5000 CDR3 amino acid sequences were linked whenever the two sequences differed by an edit distance of one. Antigen specificity groups and MHC restriction were predicted for TRB CDR3 amino acid sequences with GLIPH2. Known CMV, EBV, HIV or tissue antigen associations were flagged by matching CDR3 amino acid sequences against VDJdb and McPAS-TCR. Pre-ART, post-ART and control groups were compared with Wilcoxon signed-rank tests and Holm-Bonferroni correction. TCRdb took over this immuneACCESS table, retaining in-frame rearrangements with V and J assigned. Such tables are incomplete; in checked studies, under half of the missing clones stem from an unresolved V gene, and the remainder is unexplained. The V and J calls and the clone size are those of that table, but D and trimming were determined from the DNA. Recorded for this sample are tens of thousands of clones; roughly three quarters of them occurred a single time. Of the sample, more than 10% falls within the top ten clones.

As to this clone: Its binding antigen is unknown. No base quality information exists; no much larger clone differs at one position.

Relative to germline, V is 0 bases shorter and J is 3 bases shorter, with 9 bases between their ends. CDR1 and CDR2 (GTSNPN, SVGIG) derive from the germline V gene (reference sequence). The CDR3 measures 13 amino acids from cysteine to phenylalanine. CDR3 DNA only is kept here, 39 bases in frame from base 1. Inclusion was restricted to participants for whom at least one PBMC sample before ART initiation and at least two post-ART samples were available. Every participant with HIV received treatment in the United States of America. Before DNA extraction, cryopreserved samples of about 0.95-11 million PBMC were thawed and then washed. At the time of the earliest PBMC sample, participants with HIV were aged between about 23 and 54 years. Each participant contributed PBMC samples from 1-4 timepoints before ART initiation and 2-8 timepoints after ART initiation, with a median of 7 samples. For every participant, serial HIV viral load, CD4+ T-cell count, ART history and demographic data were obtained. Genomic DNA was extracted from unsorted PBMC with a Qiagen kit on a QIAcube, processed in batches of 12 samples.

The specimen comprised unsorted PBMCs, sampled less than 1.8 years before starting antiretroviral therapy. The receptor was derived from a woman between 40 and 50 years old with HIV. The chain is made from TRBV30 and TRBJ2-7; no D segment can be confidently identified. The sequence in DNA is TGTGCCTGGAGTGTAATAGGCGGCTACGAGCAGTACTTC. Its coded protein is CAWSVIGGYEQYF.